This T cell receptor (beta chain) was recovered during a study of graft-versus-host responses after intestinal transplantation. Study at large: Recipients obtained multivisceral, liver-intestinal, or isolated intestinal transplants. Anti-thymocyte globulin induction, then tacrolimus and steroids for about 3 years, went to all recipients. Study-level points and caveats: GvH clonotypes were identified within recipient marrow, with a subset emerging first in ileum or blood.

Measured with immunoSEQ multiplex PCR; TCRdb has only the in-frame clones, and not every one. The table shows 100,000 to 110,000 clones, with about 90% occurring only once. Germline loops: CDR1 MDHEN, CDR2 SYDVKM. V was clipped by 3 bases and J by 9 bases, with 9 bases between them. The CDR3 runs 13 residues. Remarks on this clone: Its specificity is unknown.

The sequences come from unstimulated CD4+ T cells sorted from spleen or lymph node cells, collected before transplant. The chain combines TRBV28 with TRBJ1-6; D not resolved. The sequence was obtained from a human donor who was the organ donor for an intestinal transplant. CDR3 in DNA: TGTGCCAGCAGTTTTATGGAGTTTTCACCCCTCCACTTT. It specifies CASSFMEFSPLHF.